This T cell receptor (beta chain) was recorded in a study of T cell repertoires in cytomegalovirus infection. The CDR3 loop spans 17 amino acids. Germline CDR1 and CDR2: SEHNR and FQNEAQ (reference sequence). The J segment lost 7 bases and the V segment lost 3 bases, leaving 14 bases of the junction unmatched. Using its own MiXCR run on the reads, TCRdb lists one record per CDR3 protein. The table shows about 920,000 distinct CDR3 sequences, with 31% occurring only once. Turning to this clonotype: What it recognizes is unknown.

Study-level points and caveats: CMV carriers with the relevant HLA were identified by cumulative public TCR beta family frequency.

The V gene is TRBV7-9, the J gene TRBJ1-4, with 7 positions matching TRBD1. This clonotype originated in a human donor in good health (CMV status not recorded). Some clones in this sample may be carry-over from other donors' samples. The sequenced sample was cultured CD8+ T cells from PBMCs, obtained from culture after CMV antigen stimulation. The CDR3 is CASSFRTLGQMAEKLFF. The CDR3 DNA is TGTGCCAGCAGCTTCCGGACCCTGGGACAGATGGCTGAAAAACTGTTTTTT. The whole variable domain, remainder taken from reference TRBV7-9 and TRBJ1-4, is DTGVSQNPRHKITKRGQNVTFRCDPISEHNRLYWYRQTLGQGPEFLTYFQNEAQLEKSRLLSDRFSAERPKGSFSTLEIQRTEQGDSAMYLCASSFRTLGQMAEKLFFGSGTQLSVL.